This T cell receptor beta chain appears in the sequencing data of a study of cytomegalovirus exposure and HLA in healthy donors. The PCR had 60 Vbeta and 13 Jbeta primers. Method: immunoSEQ multiplex PCR; TCRdb's copy keeps in-frame clones and lacks some. The sample lists about 170,000 clones; around 80% were seen once. Of note for this clone: Its target is not known.

Germline values: CDR1 LNHDA, CDR2 SQIVND (reference sequence). CDR3 length: 13 residues. Between the trimmed V and J ends, which lost 1 base and 8 bases, there was a span of 11 bases. All donors participated as healthy donors of bone marrow. Findings and limits, study-wide: Several of the most significant clusters were apparently associated with common viral pathogens in a later analysis.

This sequence was found in a woman aged 50 to 65 in good health and CMV-seropositive. Input material: PBMCs. The genes are TRBV19 and TRBJ1-1; D not certain. The CDR3 bases are TGTGCCAGTAGTATAGTCGGCCACGGGGAAGCTTTCTTT. Translating gives CASSIVGHGEAFF.